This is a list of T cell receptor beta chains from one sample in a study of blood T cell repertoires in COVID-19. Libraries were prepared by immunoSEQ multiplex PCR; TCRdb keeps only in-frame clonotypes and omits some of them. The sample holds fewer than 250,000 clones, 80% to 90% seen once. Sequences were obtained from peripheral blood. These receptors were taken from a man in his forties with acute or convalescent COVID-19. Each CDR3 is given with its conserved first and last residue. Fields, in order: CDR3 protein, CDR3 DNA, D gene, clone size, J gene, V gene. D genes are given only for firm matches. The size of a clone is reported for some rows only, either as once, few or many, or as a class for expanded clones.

CDR3: CASSVGNTEAFF
DNA: TGTGCCAGCAGCGTCGGGAACACTGAAGCTTTCTTT
D: -
size: few
J: TRBJ1-1
V: TRBV5-6

CDR3: CATGYRSGTSGSDEQFF
DNA: TGTGCCACTGGTTATAGGTCCGGGACTAGCGGGAGCGATGAGCAGTTCTTC
D: TRBD2
size: -
J: TRBJ2-1
V: TRBV2

CDR3: CASSSASGGGNEQFF
DNA: TGTGCCAGCTCATCGGCTAGCGGGGGGGGTAATGAGCAGTTCTTC
D: TRBD2
size: -
J: TRBJ2-1
V: TRBV18

CDR3: CASSVRTAENTEAFF
DNA: TGTGCCAGCAGCGTCAGGACAGCCGAGAACACTGAAGCTTTCTTT
D: -
size: -
J: TRBJ1-1
V: TRBV21-1

CDR3: CSASSDRGLSYEQYF
DNA: TGCAGTGCTAGTTCGGACAGGGGCCTCTCCTACGAGCAGTACTTC
D: TRBD1
size: -
J: TRBJ2-7
V: TRBV20-1

CDR3: CASSLDRRTTYEQYF
DNA: TGTGCCAGCAGCTTAGATCGTCGCACTACCTACGAGCAGTACTTC
D: -
size: -
J: TRBJ2-7
V: TRBV11-2

CDR3: CASSYPGPGHMNTEAFF
DNA: TGTGCCAGCAGCTACCCCGGGCCGGGACATATGAACACTGAAGCTTTCTTT
D: -
size: -
J: TRBJ1-1
V: TRBV5-5

CDR3: CASSQAIQGGIEAFF
DNA: TGCGCCAGCAGCCAGGCTATACAGGGGGGGATTGAAGCTTTCTTT
D: TRBD1
size: -
J: TRBJ1-1
V: TRBV4-3

CDR3: CASSFETENEKLFF
DNA: TGTGCCAGCAGCTTTGAGACAGAAAATGAAAAACTGTTTTTT
D: -
size: -
J: TRBJ1-4
V: TRBV7-9

CDR3: CASSPRTGLLDTYNSPLHF
DNA: TGCGCCAGCAGCCCCAGGACAGGGCTCTTAGACACCTATAATTCACCCCTCCACTTT
D: TRBD1
size: once
J: TRBJ1-6
V: TRBV5-1

CDR3: CASSLGRTGGDYEQYF
DNA: TGCGCCAGCAGCTTGGGGAGGACAGGGGGAGATTACGAGCAGTACTTC
D: TRBD1
size: -
J: TRBJ2-7
V: TRBV5-1

CDR3: CASSYSGTEAYEQYF
DNA: TGTGCCAGCAGTTACTCGGGGACAGAGGCCTACGAGCAGTACTTC
D: TRBD1
size: -
J: TRBJ2-7
V: TRBV6-5

CDR3: CASPRTGTALTEAFF
DNA: TGTGCCAGCCCCCGGACAGGGACCGCTCTCACTGAAGCTTTCTTT
D: TRBD1
size: -
J: TRBJ1-1
V: TRBV6-6

CDR3: CATSDLDSNQPQHF
DNA: TGTGCCACCAGTGATTTGGACTCCAATCAGCCCCAGCATTTT
D: -
size: -
J: TRBJ1-5
V: TRBV24-1

CDR3: CASSPQGGGGGYTF
DNA: TGTGCCAGCAGTCCTCAGGGGGGAGGAGGTGGCTACACCTTC
D: TRBD1
size: -
J: TRBJ1-2
V: TRBV6-5

CDR3: CASSKWTEDTQYF
DNA: TGTGCCAGCAGTAAATGGACTGAAGATACCCAGTACTTC
D: -
size: once
J: TRBJ2-5
V: TRBV12-3/TRBV12-4

CDR3: CASSYSKGPAGYEQYF
DNA: TGTGCCAGCAGTTACTCGAAAGGGCCCGCAGGGTACGAGCAGTACTTC
D: -
size: -
J: TRBJ2-7
V: TRBV6-5

CDR3: CASSLSNGDTQYF
DNA: TGTGCCAGTAGTCTCTCTAATGGAGATACGCAGTATTTT
D: -
size: -
J: TRBJ2-3
V: TRBV19

CDR3: CASGDRDYNEQFF
DNA: TGTGCCAGCGGAGACAGGGACTACAATGAGCAGTTCTTC
D: TRBD1
size: -
J: TRBJ2-1
V: TRBV11-3

CDR3: CSVDGQLIQHGYTF
DNA: TGCAGCGTAGACGGACAGTTAATTCAGCATGGCTACACCTTC
D: -
size: -
J: TRBJ1-2
V: TRBV29-1

CDR3: CASSPSDSSGNTIYF
DNA: TGTGCCAGCAGTCCCTCGGACAGCTCCGGAAACACCATATATTTT
D: -
size: -
J: TRBJ1-3
V: TRBV6-6

CDR3: CASSPTVYSNQPQHF
DNA: TGTGCCAGCAGCCCTACAGTGTATAGCAATCAGCCCCAGCATTTT
D: -
size: -
J: TRBJ1-5
V: TRBV3-1/TRBV3-2

CDR3: CASSSLLSTDTQYF
DNA: TGTGCCAGCAGTTCCTTACTTAGCACAGATACGCAGTATTTT
D: -
size: -
J: TRBJ2-3
V: TRBV6-5